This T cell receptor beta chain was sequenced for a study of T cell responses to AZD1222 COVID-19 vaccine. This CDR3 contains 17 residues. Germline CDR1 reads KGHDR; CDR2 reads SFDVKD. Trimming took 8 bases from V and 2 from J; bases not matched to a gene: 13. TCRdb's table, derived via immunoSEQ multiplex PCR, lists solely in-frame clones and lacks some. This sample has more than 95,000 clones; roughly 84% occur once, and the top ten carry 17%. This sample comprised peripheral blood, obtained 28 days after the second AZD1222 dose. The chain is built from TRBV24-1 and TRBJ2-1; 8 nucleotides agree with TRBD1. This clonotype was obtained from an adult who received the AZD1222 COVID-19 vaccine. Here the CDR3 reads CATILEQGVSPYNEQFF. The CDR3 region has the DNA TGTGCCACCATTCTAGAACAGGGGGTAAGTCCCTACAATGAGCAGTTCTTC.